Below are 17 T cell receptor beta chains sequenced from a single sample in a study of neoadjuvant anti-PD-1 for oral cavity cancer. TCRdb keeps only in-frame clones here, not all; method: immunoSEQ multiplex PCR. The data hold roughly 15,000 clones, with approximately 35% observed a single time. The time point: after neoadjuvant nivolumab, at surgical resection. This sample comprised tumor tissue, obtained after nivolumab (anti-PD-1) treatment. The receptors here all came from a person between 40 and 79 years old with oral cavity squamous cell carcinoma.

A few counts support this clone. The chain employs TRBV27 and TRBJ2-7, with TRBD1 matching 7 bases. Unmatched junction bases numbered 13, after V lost 5 bases and J lost 0 bases. The CDR3 totals 17 residues. Germline lookup yields CDR1 MNHEY and CDR2 SMNVEV (reference sequence). The CDR3 reads CASSLLAPRGISYEQYF. As DNA, the CDR3 is TGTGCCAGCAGTCTACTCGCCCCCAGGGGGATCTCCTACGAGCAGTACTTC.

The chain links TRBV28 to TRBJ1-2; D unclear. The CDR3 covers 12 residues. V was cut by 4 bases and J by 8 bases, with 11 bases left in between. Germline CDR1 is MDHEN and CDR2 is SYDVKM. CDR3 nucleotides: TGTGCCAGCAGTTCAGGCCCTCCCGGCTACACCTTC. It codes for CASSSGPPGYTF.

This clone was recorded a few times. The chain links TRBV5-4 to TRBJ1-1, with 10 bases matching TRBD1. The CDR3 loop spans 16 amino acids. V trimming: 3 bases; J trimming: 1 base; junction bases outside the gene matches: 6. Germline CDR1 reads SGHNT; CDR2 reads YYREEE (reference sequence). The CDR3 nucleotides read TGTGCCAGCAGCTCCTGGACAGGGGGGGGGAACACTGAAGCTTTCTTT. Protein sequence: CASSSWTGGGNTEAFF.

This clone showed up just a few times. This chain joins TRBV9 and TRBJ1-1; 8 bases fit TRBD1. Germline CDR1 is SGDLS and CDR2 is YYNGEE. J lost 4 bases, V lost 3 bases, and 11 bases had no gene match. The CDR3 is 16 residues long. For the CDR3, the DNA is TGTGCCAGCAGCGCAAATCCTCAGGGGGCTAGCACTGAAGCTTTCTTT. This codes for CASSANPQGASTEAFF. Supplemented by reference TRBV9 and TRBJ1-1, the full variable domain reads DSGVTQTPKHLITATGQRVTLRCSPRSGDLSVYWYQQSLDQGLQFLIQYYNGEERAKGNILERFSAQQFPDLHSELNLSSLELGDSALYFCASSANPQGASTEAFFGQGTRLTVV.

This clone has only a few counts. The gene calls are TRBV18 and TRBJ1-1, with 9 bases that match TRBD1. The CDR3 extends over 16 amino acids. Trimming cost V 5 bases and J 0 bases; bases outside gene matches: 7. Germline values: CDR1 KGHSH, CDR2 LQKENI. The CDR3 sequence is CASSMTGGSLNTEAFF. For the CDR3, the DNA is TGTGCCAGCTCAATGACAGGGGGGTCATTGAACACTGAAGCTTTCTTT.

In its sample, this clone was seen a few times. The chain carries TRBV5-6 and TRBJ1-5; TRBD1 matches 8 bases. The CDR3 has 15 residues. Germline CDR1 and CDR2: SGHDT and YYEEEE. J gave up 6 bases and V 4 bases, and 9 bases lay outside the gene matches. CDR3: CASSSGTGSRQPQHF. CDR3 nucleotide sequence: TGTGCCAGCAGCAGCGGGACAGGCAGTCGTCAGCCCCAGCATTTT.

In nucleotides, the CDR3 is TGTGCCAGCAGTGAAGGGGCGAGCCGTTATTTT. Translation gives CASSEGASRYF. The rearrangement joins TRBV6-1 to TRBJ1-3; D is uncertain. The CDR3 is 11 amino acids. The germline V gene encodes CDR1 MNHNS and CDR2 SASEGT. V lost 1 base and J 16 bases, leaving 11 bases between the germline ends.

The V call is TRBV28, the J call TRBJ1-6; 10 bases line up with TRBD1. Germline CDR1 and CDR2: MDHEN and SYDVKM. The CDR3 is 15 residues long. J lost 7 bases, V lost 5 bases, and 5 bases had no gene match. For the CDR3, the DNA is TGTGCCAGCAGTCCCGGGACAGGGGAGAATTCACCCCTCCACTTT. Amino acid sequence: CASSPGTGENSPLHF. The full variable domain, its missing parts supplied by reference TRBV28 and TRBJ1-6, is DVKVTQSSRYLVKRTGEKVFLECVQDMDHENMFWYRQDPGLGLRLIYFSYDVKMKEKGDIPEGYSVSREKKERFSLILESASTNQTSMYLCASSPGTGENSPLHFGNGTRLTVT.

The chain couples TRBV5-1 to TRBJ1-5; a possible D gene is TRBD1 (5 bases). Germline V lookup: CDR1 SGHRS, CDR2 YFSETQ. The CDR3 totals 14 residues. Trimming cost V 4 bases and J 7 bases, with 15 bases left between them. CDR3 region: CASSPGTTGQPQHF. CDR3 sequence (DNA): TGCGCCAGCAGCCCCGGGACCACCGGGCAGCCCCAGCATTTT.

This sequence joins TRBV18 and TRBJ1-2; maybe TRBD1 (5 bases). The CDR3 length is 14 residues. Per the germline V gene, CDR1 is KGHSH and CDR2 is LQKENI. V lost 2 bases to trimming and J lost 1 base, with 8 bases between them. CDR3 amino acids: CASSPGTDNYGYTF. As DNA, the CDR3 is TGTGCCAGCTCACCAGGGACGGATAACTATGGCTACACCTTC.

The table lists this clone with a few counts. The V call is TRBV7-7, the J call TRBJ2-2; 8 bases align to TRBD1. CDR3 length: 14 amino acids. V was pared by 4 bases and J by 5 bases, with 3 bases of the junction left unmatched. Germline lookup yields CDR1 SSHAT and CDR2 FNYEAQ (reference sequence). CDR3: CASSSDRATGELFF. The CDR3 DNA reads TGTGCCAGCAGCTCGGACAGGGCTACCGGGGAGCTGTTTTTT.

This clone has just a few counts. The chain employs TRBV25-1 and TRBJ1-2; 7 nucleotides agree with TRBD1. CDR3 length equals 17 residues. V lost 5 bases to trimming and J lost 5 bases; unmatched junction nucleotides: 17. Germline values: CDR1 MGHDK, CDR2 SYGVNS. The CDR3 nucleotides are TGTGCCAGCAGTTCCCCAAACCTGGACAGGAAGGGGTATGGCTACACCTTC. Amino acids: CASSSPNLDRKGYGYTF.

This clone was picked up a small number of times. CDR3 amino acids: CASSIAGFFYEQYF. The CDR3 DNA sequence: TGTGCCAGTAGTATAGCGGGGTTCTTCTACGAGCAGTACTTC. The V gene is TRBV19, the J gene TRBJ2-7; weak D call: TRBD2 (5 bases). Germline assignment: CDR1 LNHDA and CDR2 SQIVND (reference sequence). Trimming pared 1 base from V and 3 bases from J, leaving 10 bases between. The CDR3 runs to 14 residues.

This chain links TRBV2 with TRBJ2-7; TRBD1 aligns across 12 bases. J lost 5 bases, V lost 5 bases, and 4 bases had no gene match. Germline CDR1 SNHLY, CDR2 FYNNEI. The CDR3 sequence is 14 residues long. The CDR3 bases are TGTGCCAGCAGTTGGGACAGGGGGCTCGACGAGCAGTACTTC. This gives the protein CASSWDRGLDEQYF.

This clone is medium-sized. This chain connects TRBV7-3 to TRBJ2-2, with a possible D match to TRBD2 (5 bases). The V gene's germline CDR1 is SGHTA and CDR2 FQGTGA. Trimming shortened V by 3 bases and J by 4 bases, and 9 bases separated the two germline ends. The CDR3 spans 14 residues. The CDR3 DNA is TGTGCCAGCAGCTTTGGGAGTGGCACCGGGGAGCTGTTTTTT. This translates into CASSFGSGTGELFF.

The chain couples TRBV4-3 to TRBJ2-3; TRBD1 matches 8 bases. Germline lookup yields CDR1 LGHNA and CDR2 YSLEER. After removal of 0 bases from V and 1 base from J, the junction contained 9 bases not matched to a gene. CDR3 length: 18 amino acids. CDR3 in DNA: TGCGCCAGCAGCCAAGATGAGGGTAGGACAGGGCGCACAGATACGCAGTATTTT. Translating it yields CASSQDEGRTGRTDTQYF.

This clone was detected a few times. CDR3 in DNA: TGCGCCAGCAGCCCAAGTTCAGGGGTTAGGGAGCAGTACTTC. This codes for CASSPSSGVREQYF. This chain joins TRBV4-3 and TRBJ2-7; tentatively, D is TRBD1 (6 bases). Germline values: CDR1 LGHNA, CDR2 YSLEER. V shed 4 bases and J shed 7 bases, with 17 bases lying between them. This CDR3 is built from 14 residues.